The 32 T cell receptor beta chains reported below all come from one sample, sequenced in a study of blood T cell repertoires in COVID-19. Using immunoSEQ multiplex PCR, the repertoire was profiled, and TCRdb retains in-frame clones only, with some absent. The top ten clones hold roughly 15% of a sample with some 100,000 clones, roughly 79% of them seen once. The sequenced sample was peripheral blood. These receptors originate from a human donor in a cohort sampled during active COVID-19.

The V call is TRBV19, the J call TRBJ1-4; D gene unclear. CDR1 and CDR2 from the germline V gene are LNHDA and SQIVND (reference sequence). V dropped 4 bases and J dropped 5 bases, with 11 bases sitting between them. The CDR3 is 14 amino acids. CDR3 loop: CASSSQVQNEKLFF. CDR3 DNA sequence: TGTGCCAGTAGTAGCCAGGTCCAAAATGAAAAACTGTTTTTT.

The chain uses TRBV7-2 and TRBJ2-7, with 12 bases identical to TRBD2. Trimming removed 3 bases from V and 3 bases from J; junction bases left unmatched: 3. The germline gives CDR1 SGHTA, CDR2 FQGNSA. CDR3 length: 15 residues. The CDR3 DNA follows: TGTGCCAGCAGCTTTACTAGCGGGAGGATCTACGAGCAGTACTTC. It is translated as CASSFTSGRIYEQYF. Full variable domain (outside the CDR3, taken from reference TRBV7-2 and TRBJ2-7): GAGVSQSPSNKVTEKGKDVELRCDPISGHTALYWYRQSLGQGLEFLIYFQGNSAPDKSGLPSDRFSAERTGGSVSTLTIQRTQQEDSAVYLCASSFTSGRIYEQYFGPGTRLTVT.

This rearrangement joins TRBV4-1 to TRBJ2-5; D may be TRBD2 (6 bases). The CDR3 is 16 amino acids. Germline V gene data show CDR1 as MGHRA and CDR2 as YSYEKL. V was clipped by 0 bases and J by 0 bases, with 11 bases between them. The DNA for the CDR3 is TGCGCCAGCAGCCAAGATGGGGGGATTCACCAAGAGACCCAGTACTTC. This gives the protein CASSQDGGIHQETQYF.

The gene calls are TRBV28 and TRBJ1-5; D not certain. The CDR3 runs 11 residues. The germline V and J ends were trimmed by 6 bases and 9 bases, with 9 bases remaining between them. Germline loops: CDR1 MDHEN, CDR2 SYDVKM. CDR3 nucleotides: TGTGCCAGCAGAGCGCTGGGGCCCCAGCATTTT. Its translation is CASRALGPQHF.

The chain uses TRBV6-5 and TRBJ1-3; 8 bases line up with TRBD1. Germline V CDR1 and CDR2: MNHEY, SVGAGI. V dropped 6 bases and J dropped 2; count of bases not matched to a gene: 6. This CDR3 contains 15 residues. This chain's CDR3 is CASSLTGATGNTIYF. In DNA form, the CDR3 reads TGTGCCAGCAGCTTGACAGGGGCAACTGGAAACACCATATATTTT.

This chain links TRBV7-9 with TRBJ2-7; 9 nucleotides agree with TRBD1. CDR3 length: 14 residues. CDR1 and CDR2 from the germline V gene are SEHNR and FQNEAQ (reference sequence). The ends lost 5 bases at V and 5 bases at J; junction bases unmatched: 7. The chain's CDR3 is CASSRGQGLHEQYF. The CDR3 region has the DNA TGTGCCAGCAGCCGAGGACAGGGGCTACACGAGCAGTACTTC.

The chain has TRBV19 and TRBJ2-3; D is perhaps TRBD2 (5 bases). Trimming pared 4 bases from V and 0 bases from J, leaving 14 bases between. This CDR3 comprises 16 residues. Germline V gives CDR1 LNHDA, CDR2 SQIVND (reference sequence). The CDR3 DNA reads TGTGCCAGTAGTAGGGTCGTAAGCGGAAGCACAGATACGCAGTATTTT. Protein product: CASSRVVSGSTDTQYF.

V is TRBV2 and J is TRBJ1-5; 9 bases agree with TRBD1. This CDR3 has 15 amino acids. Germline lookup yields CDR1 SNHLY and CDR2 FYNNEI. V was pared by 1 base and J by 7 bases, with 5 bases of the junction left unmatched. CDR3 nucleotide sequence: TGTGCCAGCAGTGAAGACAGGGGGCGAGGACAGCCCCAGCATTTT. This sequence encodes CASSEDRGRGQPQHF.

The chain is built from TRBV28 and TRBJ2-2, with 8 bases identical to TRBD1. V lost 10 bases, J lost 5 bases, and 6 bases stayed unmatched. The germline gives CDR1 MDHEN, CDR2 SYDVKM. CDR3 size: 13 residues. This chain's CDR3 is CATRTGYTGELFF. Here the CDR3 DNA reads TGTGCCACCCGGACAGGGTATACCGGGGAGCTGTTTTTT.

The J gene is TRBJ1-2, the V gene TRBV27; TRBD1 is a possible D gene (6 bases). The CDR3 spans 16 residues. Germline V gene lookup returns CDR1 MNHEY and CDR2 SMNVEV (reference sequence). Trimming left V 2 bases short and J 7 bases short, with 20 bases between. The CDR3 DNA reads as TGTGCCAGCAGTTTAGGCAGAGGGGGTCCTCAGGCTGGCTACACCTTC. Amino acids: CASSLGRGGPQAGYTF.

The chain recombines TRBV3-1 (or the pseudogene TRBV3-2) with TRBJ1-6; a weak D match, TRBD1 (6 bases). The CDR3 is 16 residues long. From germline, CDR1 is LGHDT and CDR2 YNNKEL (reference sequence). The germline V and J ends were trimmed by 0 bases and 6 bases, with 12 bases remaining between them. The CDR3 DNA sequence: TGTGCCAGCAGCCAAGATCTGGCCAGGGGTAATTCACCCCTCCACTTT. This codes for CASSQDLARGNSPLHF.

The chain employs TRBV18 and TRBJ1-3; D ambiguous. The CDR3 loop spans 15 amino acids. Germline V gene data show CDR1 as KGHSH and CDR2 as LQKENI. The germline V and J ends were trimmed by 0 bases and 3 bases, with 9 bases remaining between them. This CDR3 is CASSPPSLVGNTIYF. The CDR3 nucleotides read TGTGCCAGCTCACCACCGTCGTTAGTTGGAAACACCATATATTTT.

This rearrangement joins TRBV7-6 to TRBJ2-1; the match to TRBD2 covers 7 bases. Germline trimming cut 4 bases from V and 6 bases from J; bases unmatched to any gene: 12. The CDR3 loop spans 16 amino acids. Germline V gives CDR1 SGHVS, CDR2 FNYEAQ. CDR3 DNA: TGTGCCAGCAGCTCCCTTGGGGGGGGAGCCCCCAATGAGCAGTTCTTC. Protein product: CASSSLGGGAPNEQFF.

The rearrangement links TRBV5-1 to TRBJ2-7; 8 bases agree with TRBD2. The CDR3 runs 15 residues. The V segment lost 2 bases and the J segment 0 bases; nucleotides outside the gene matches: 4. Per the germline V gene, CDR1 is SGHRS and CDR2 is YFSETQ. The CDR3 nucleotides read TGCGCCAGCAGCTTATTAGCGGGGAGCTCCTACGAGCAGTACTTC. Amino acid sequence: CASSLLAGSSYEQYF.

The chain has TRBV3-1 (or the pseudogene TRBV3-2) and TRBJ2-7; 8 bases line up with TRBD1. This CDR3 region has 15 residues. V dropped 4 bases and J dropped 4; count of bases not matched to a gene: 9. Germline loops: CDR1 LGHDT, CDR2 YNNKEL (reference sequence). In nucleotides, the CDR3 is TGTGCCAGCAGCCCGACAGGGGCACACAATTACGAGCAGTACTTC. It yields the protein CASSPTGAHNYEQYF.

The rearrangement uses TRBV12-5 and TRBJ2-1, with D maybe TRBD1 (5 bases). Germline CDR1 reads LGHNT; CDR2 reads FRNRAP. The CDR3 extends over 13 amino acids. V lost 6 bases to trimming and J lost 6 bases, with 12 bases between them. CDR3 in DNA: TGTGCTAGTGGACCGGACACGGGCAATGAGCAGTTCTTC. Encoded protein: CASGPDTGNEQFF.

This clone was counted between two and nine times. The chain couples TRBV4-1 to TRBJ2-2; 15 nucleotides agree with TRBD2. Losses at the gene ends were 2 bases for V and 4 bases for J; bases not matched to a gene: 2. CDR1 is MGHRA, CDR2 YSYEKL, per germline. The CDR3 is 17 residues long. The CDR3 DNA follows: TGCGCCAGCAGCCAACAGGGACTAGCGGGAGGCACCGGGGAGCTGTTTTTT. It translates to CASSQQGLAGGTGELFF.

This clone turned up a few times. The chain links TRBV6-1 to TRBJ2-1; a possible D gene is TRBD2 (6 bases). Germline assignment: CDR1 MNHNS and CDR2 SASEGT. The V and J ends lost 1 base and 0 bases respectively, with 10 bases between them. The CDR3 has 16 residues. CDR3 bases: TGTGCCAGCAGTGAAGGCGGGATAGGCTCCTACAATGAGCAGTTCTTC. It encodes CASSEGGIGSYNEQFF.

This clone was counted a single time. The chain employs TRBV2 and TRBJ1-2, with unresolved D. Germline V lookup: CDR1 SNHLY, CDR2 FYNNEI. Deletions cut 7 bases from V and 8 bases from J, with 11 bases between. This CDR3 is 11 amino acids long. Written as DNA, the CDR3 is TGTGCCAGCAAAGCCGCATGGGGCTACACCTTC. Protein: CASKAAWGYTF.

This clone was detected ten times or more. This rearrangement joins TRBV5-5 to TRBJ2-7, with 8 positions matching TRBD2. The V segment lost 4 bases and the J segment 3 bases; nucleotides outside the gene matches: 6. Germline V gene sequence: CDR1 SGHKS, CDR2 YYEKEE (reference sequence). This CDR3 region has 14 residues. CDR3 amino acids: CASSPRGGNYEQYF. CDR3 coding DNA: TGTGCCAGCAGCCCCCGGGGGGGAAACTACGAGCAGTACTTC.

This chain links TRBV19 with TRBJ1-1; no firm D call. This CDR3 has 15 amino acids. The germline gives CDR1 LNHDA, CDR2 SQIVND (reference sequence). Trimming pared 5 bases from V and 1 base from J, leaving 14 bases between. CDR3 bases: TGTGCCAGTAGTCCCTGGGGAGACCCGAACACTGAAGCTTTCTTT. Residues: CASSPWGDPNTEAFF.

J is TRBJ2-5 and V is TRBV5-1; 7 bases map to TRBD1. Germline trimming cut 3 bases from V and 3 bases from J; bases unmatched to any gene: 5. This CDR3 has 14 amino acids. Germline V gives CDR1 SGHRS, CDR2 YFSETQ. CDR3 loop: CASSSGTAKETQYF. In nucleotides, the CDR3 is TGCGCCAGCAGCTCCGGGACAGCAAAAGAGACCCAGTACTTC.

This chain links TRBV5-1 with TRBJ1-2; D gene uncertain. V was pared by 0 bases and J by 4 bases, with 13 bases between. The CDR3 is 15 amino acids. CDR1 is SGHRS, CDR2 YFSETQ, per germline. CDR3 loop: CASSLDSGVSYGYTF. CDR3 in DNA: TGCGCCAGCAGCTTGGATTCAGGCGTGAGCTATGGCTACACCTTC. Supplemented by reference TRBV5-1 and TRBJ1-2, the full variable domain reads KAGVTQTPRYLIKTRGQQVTLSCSPISGHRSVSWYQQTPGQGLQFLFEYFSETQRNKGNFPGRFSGRQFSNSRSEMNVSTLELGDSALYLCASSLDSGVSYGYTFGSGTRLTVV.

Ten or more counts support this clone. The CDR3 sequence is CASSSGGDAYNEQFF. The CDR3 DNA reads as TGCGCCAGCAGTAGCGGGGGGGACGCCTACAATGAGCAGTTCTTC. The chain uses TRBV10-1 and TRBJ2-1, with 10 bases that match TRBD2. With V trimmed by 5 bases and J by 2 bases, 3 bases remained unmatched. Looked up from germline, CDR1 is WNHNN and CDR2 is SYGVQD (reference sequence). This CDR3 contains 15 residues.

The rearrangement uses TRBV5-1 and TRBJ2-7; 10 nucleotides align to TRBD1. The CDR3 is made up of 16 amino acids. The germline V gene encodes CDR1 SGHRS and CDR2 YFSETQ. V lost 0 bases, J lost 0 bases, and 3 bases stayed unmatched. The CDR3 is CASSLGGTGASYEQYF. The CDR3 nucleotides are TGCGCCAGCAGCTTGGGTGGGACAGGGGCCTCCTACGAGCAGTACTTC.

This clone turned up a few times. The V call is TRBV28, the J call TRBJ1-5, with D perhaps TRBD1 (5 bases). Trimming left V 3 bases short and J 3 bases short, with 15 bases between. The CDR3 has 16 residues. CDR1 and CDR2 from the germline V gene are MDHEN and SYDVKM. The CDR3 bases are TGTGCCAGCAGTTTTCTATCAGGGCGAAACAATCAGCCCCAGCATTTT. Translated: CASSFLSGRNNQPQHF.

The CDR3 DNA reads as TGTGCCAGCAGCGTAGCAGGGGGGATTGGGGAGACCCAGTACTTC. Translated, it gives CASSVAGGIGETQYF. The chain uses TRBV9 and TRBJ2-5; D may be TRBD1 (7 bases). V lost 0 bases and J 5 bases, leaving 14 bases between the germline ends. Germline V gene data show CDR1 as SGDLS and CDR2 as YYNGEE. This CDR3 is built from 15 residues.

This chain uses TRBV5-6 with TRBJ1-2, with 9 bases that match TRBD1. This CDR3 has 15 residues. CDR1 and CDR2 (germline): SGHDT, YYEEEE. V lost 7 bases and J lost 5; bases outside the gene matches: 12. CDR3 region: CASGIRDREGYGYTF. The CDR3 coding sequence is TGTGCCAGCGGTATCCGGGACAGGGAAGGGTATGGCTACACCTTC.

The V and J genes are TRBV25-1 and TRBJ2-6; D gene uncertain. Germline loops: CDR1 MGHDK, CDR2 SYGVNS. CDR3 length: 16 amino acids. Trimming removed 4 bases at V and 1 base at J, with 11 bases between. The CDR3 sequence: CASSATRSSGANVLTF. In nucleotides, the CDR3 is TGTGCCAGCAGTGCGACCAGGTCGTCTGGGGCCAACGTCCTGACTTTC.

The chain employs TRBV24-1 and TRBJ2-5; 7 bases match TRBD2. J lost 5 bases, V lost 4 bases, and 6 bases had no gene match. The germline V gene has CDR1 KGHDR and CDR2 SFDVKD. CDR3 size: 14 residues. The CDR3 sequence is CATSEGWGGETQYF. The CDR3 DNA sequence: TGTGCCACCAGTGAAGGGTGGGGAGGGGAGACCCAGTACTTC.

The CDR3 sequence is CASSSDRGQRNQPQHF. CDR3 nucleotide sequence: TGTGCCAGCAGCTCCGACAGGGGGCAGAGAAATCAGCCCCAGCATTTT. This chain connects TRBV5-8 to TRBJ1-5; 10 bases line up with TRBD1. The germline CDR1 and CDR2 sequences are SGHTS and YDEGEE. The CDR3 sequence is 16 residues long. V lost 3 bases, J lost 4 bases, and 7 bases stayed unmatched. The whole variable domain, remainder taken from reference TRBV5-8 and TRBJ1-5, is EAGVTQSPTHLIKTRGQQATLRCSPISGHTSVYWYQQALGLGLQFLLWYDEGEERNRGNFPPRFSGRQFPNYSSELNVNALELEDSALYLCASSSDRGQRNQPQHFGDGTRLSIL.

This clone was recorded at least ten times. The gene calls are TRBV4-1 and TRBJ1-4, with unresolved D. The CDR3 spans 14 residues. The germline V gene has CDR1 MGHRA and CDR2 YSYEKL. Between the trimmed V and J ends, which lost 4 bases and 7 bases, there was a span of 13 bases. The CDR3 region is CASSRTAGSEKLFF. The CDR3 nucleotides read TGCGCCAGCAGCCGGACTGCTGGATCTGAAAAACTGTTTTTT.